This TCR beta chain was sequenced for a study of monozygotic twins with inflammatory bowel disease. Both TCRalpha and TCRbeta cDNA were subjected to two nested PCRs lasting around 15 and 9 cycles. TCRdb re-called the 5' RACE reads; every CDR3 protein appears as one record, without DNA. The sample has more than 300,000 distinct CDR3 sequences; the top ten hold around 2.6%. Findings and caveats of the study: Different subtypes (of T cells) could not be told apart from one another. The sharing of clonotypes with others was lower in IBD patients than in healthy twins, especially with disease activity.

CDR1 SGHTA and CDR2 FQGNSA come from the germline V gene. The CDR3 sequence is 13 residues long. To note about this clonotype: Its antigen remains unidentified.

This receptor was obtained from a human donor with ulcerative colitis or Crohn's disease, or a healthy co-twin of an affected twin (not recorded which). V usage is TRBV7-2 and J usage is TRBJ1-2; TCRdb's D call, TRBD1, is unchecked because there is no DNA. The sample was blood. The CDR3 loop is CASSEPPDYGYTF.